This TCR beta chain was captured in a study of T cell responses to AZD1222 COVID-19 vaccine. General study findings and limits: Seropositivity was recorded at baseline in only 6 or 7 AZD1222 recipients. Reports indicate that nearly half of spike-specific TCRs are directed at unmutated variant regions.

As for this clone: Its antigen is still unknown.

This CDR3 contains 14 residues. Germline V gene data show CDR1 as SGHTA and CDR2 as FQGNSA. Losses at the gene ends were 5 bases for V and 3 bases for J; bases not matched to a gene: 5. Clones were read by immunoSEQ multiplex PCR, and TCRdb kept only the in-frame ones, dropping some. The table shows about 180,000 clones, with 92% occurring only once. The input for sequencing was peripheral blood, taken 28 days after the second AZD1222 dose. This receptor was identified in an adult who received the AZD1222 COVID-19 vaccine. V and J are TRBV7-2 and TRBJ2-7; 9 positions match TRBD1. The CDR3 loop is CASSPPGQGYEQYF. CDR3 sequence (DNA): TGTGCCAGCAGCCCGCCGGGACAGGGCTACGAGCAGTACTTC.